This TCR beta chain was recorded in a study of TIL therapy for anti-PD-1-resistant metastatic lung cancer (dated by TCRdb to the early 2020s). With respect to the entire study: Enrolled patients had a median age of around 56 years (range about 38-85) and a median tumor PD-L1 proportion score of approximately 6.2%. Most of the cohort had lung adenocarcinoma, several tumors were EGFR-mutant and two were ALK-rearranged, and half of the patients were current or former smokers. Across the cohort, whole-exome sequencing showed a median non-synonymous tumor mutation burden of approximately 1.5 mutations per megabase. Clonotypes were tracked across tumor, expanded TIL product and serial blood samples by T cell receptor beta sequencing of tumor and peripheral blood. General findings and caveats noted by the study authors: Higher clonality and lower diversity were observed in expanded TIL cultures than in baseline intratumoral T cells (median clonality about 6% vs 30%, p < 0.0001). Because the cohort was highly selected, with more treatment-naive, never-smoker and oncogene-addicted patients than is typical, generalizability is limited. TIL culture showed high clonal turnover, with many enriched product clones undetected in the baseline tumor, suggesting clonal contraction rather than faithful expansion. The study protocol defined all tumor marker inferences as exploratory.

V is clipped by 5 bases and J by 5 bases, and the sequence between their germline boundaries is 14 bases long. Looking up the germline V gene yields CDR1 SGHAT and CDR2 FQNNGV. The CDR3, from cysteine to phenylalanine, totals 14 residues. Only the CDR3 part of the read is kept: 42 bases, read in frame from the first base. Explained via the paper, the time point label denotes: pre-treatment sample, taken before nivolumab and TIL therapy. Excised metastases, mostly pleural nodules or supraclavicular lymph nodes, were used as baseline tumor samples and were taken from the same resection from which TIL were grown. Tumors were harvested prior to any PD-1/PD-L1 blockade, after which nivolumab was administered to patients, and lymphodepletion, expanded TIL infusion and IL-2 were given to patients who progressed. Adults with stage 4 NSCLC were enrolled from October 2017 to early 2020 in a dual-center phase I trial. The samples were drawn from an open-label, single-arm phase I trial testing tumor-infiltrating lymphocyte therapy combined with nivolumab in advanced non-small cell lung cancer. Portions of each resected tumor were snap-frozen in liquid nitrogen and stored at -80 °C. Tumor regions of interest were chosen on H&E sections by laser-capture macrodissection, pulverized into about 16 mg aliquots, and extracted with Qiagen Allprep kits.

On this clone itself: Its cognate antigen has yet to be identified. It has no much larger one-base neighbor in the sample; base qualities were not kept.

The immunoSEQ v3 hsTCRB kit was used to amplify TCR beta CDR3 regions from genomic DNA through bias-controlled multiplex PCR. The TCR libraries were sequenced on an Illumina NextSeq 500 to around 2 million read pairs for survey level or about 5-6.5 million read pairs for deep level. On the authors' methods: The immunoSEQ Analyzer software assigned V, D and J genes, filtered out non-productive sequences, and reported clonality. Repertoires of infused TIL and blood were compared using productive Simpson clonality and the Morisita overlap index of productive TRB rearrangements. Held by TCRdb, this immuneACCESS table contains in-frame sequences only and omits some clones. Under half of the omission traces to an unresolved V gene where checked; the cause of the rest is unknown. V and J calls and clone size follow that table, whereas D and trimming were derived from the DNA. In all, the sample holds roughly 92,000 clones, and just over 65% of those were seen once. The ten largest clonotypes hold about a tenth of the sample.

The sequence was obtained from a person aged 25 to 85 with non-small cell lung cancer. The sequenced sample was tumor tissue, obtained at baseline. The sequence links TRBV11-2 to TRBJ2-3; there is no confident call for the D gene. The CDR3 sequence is CASSLLPGGDTQYF. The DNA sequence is TGTGCCAGCAGCCTCCTCCCCGGCGGAGATACGCAGTATTTT.